Sequencing of this TCR beta chain was carried out in a study of blood T cells in healthy people across ages (dated by TCRdb to between 2014 and 2017). At the level of the whole study: In model experiments, template switching captured about one uniquely barcoded TCR beta cDNA molecule for every two T cells. Age-related changes in TCR beta repertoire diversity were measured in the study by deep sequencing normalized with unique cDNA molecular identifiers. Donors were grouped into four age groups: young (average approximately 15 years), middle-aged (39), aged (about 60) and long-lived (just over 80). To avoid experimental bias, donors of different ages were spread randomly across the sequencing lanes. The study analyzed two additional independent replicas of 1 million unique cDNA reads from the same blood draw for two donors, one aged 18 to 30 and one aged 80 or older. Beyond this particular receptor, the publication reports: There was a strong correlation between observed TCR beta diversity and the percentage of naive T cells measured by flow cytometry. Compared with the aged group, more naive CD4+ T cells, fewer expanded clones and increased TCR diversity were shown by the long-lived group, suggesting age selection. Observed TCR beta diversity per million T cells fell roughly linearly with age, and a significant reduction was already apparent by age around 40. Since profiling was done on bulk unsorted PBMCs, naive and antigen-experienced compartments could not be conclusively compared. Estimates of total diversity from one million sequenced T cells were regarded as lower bounds and underestimates. Because the CMV infection status of the donors was unknown, age-related changes in expanded clonotypes may potentially have been confounded.

Worth noting for this clonotype: The antigen it recognizes is unknown. A junction end diverges from the germline sequence, so it may reflect a read error.

The donors were roughly 38 Caucasian individuals from Russia, aged roughly 6 to 100 years, who were systemically healthy. Around 10 milliliters of peripheral blood were drawn from each donor into EDTA-treated Vacutainer tubes. Ficoll-Paque density-gradient centrifugation was used to isolate PBMCs, with at least 7 million per sample. Total RNA, at least 5 micrograms per sample, was extracted from PBMCs with Trizol reagent. For every donor, flow cytometry on a PBMC aliquot measured the percentage of naive CD45RAhigh/CD27high T cells. The library was made by 5' RACE. For sequencing, an Illumina HiSeq 2500 was employed. The second PCR ran for about 6 to 12 cycles and used a J-beta primer mix along with a sample-barcoded 5' primer. Each TCR beta cDNA molecule received a unique molecular identifier from a template-switch 5' adaptor carrying 12 random nucleotides. Each sample yielded at least 3 million CDR3-containing paired-end reads. All of the RNA was converted into first-strand cDNA using the Mint cDNA synthesis kit, with a TRBC-specific oligonucleotide serving as the primer. Following uracil-DNA glycosylase treatment, a first 18-cycle PCR with universal primers M1SS and BC2_uni_R was performed on all cDNA. The published analysis was carried out like this. Normalization of each sample was performed by random selection of 1 million high-quality reads, each carrying a distinct molecular identifier. Reads sharing molecular identifiers were discarded rather than binned into consensus sequences. CDR3 identification, clonotype clustering and error correction used MiTCR with a Q25 quality threshold and the strictest error-elimination algorithm. A nonparametric unseen species model with Euler transformation was used to estimate a lower bound on total TCR beta diversity. The public reads were quality trimmed at Q25 with fastp and then assembled into clones with MiXCR by TCRdb, keeping productive beta chains. CDR3 protein duplicates are merged, each entry listing the most common genes and DNA. TCRdb, rather than the study authors, made the V and J calls. This sample is represented by 500,000 to 600,000 distinct CDR3 sequences; 27% of them were singletons. The top ten clonotypes cover approximately 18% of the sample.

Reading the germline V gene (reference sequence) gives CDR1 SEHNR and CDR2 FQNEAQ. The CDR3 covers 14 residues, taking in both the cysteine and the phenylalanine. CDR3 DNA is the only sequence kept; it has 42 bases, read in frame from the first base. The sequence was collected from a woman between 65 and 79 years old in good health. The chain is assembled from TRBV7-9 and TRBJ2-3; too little of a D gene remains to name it. Sequenced material: blood. The DNA sequence is as follows: TGTGCCAGCGGCTTATCGGGCCGGACAGATACGCAGTATTTT. The translation is CASGLSGRTDTQYF. The CDR3 plus the reference TRBV7-9 and TRBJ2-3 genes for the other parts give the full variable domain: DTGVSQNPRHKITKRGQNVTFRCDPISEHNRLYWYRQTLGQGPEFLTYFQNEAQLEKSRLLSDRFSAERPKGSFSTLEIQRTEQGDSAMYLCASGLSGRTDTQYFGPGTRLTVL.